The 24 T cell receptor beta chains listed next were all sequenced from one sample in a study of blood T cells in healthy people across ages. A second 7 to 11 cycle PCR used barcoded and J-beta primers. TCRdb re-called the 5' RACE reads through MiXCR, storing one row per CDR3 protein. The sample contains about 640,000 distinct CDR3 sequences, roughly 31% of which appear only once. What was sequenced was blood. These receptors were obtained from a woman aged 80 or over in good health.

On this clonotype: This may be a read error: a much more frequent sequence differs by one nucleotide. The V gene is TRBV29-1, the J gene TRBJ2-1; 13 nucleotides line up with TRBD2. This CDR3 contains 18 residues. The germline gives CDR1 SQVTM, CDR2 ANQGSEA. Trimming took 6 bases from V and 2 from J; bases not matched to a gene: 13. CDR3 protein: CSVGRTSGGKNPYNEQFF. The CDR3 DNA reads as TGCAGCGTGGGACGGACTAGCGGGGGCAAAAATCCCTACAATGAGCAGTTCTTC.

A word on this clonotype: Possible read error: a much larger clone is one base away. The genes are TRBV4-1 and TRBJ1-4; D possibly corresponds to TRBD1 (5 bases). The germline gives CDR1 MGHRA, CDR2 YSYEKL. V dropped 1 base and J dropped 8 bases, with 17 bases sitting between them. This CDR3 comprises 16 residues. The CDR3, as DNA: TGCGCCAGCAGCCAAGGCGGCAGGGCAGGAGGAGAAAAACTGTTTTTT. This gives the protein CASSQGGRAGGEKLFF.

In its sample, this clonotype was seen a few times. The chain joins TRBV7-9 to TRBJ2-5, with 9 bases fitting TRBD2. The CDR3 has 16 amino acids. V lost 5 bases, J lost 4 bases, and 11 bases stayed unmatched. Germline values: CDR1 SEHNR, CDR2 FQNEAQ (reference sequence). The CDR3 here is CASSATAGGNGETQYF. The CDR3 DNA reads as TGTGCCAGCAGCGCGACGGCGGGGGGGAACGGAGAGACCCAGTACTTC.

The chain joins TRBV6-1 to TRBJ2-2; D ambiguous. The V gene lost 4 bases and the J gene lost 3 bases, with 3 bases spanning the gap. The CDR3 spans 12 residues. Germline CDR1 and CDR2: MNHNS and SASEGT. CDR3 in DNA: TGTGCCAGCAGTGGGTACACCGGGGAGCTGTTTTTT. It translates to CASSGYTGELFF.

This clonotype was recorded many times. The gene calls are TRBV20-1 and TRBJ1-5, with a weak D call TRBD1 (6 bases). Germline assignment: CDR1 DFQATT and CDR2 SNEGSKA (reference sequence). This CDR3 region has 15 residues. Between the trimmed V and J ends, which lost 7 bases and 4 bases, there was a span of 20 bases. The chain's CDR3 is CSVQEGGLGNQPQHF. For the CDR3, the DNA is TGCAGTGTTCAAGAGGGGGGGCTCGGTAATCAGCCCCAGCATTTT.

This clonotype was found a few times. Being one base from a much bigger clone, this may be a read error. The chain is built from TRBV6-6 and TRBJ2-1; TRBD2 is a possible D gene (5 bases). V was clipped by 2 bases and J by 7 bases, with 12 bases between them. Germline V gene lookup returns CDR1 MNHNY and CDR2 SVGAGI (reference sequence). The CDR3 extends over 14 amino acids. This chain's CDR3 is CASSYRGLRNEQFF. CDR3 in DNA: TGTGCCAGCAGTTACCGAGGACTCCGAAATGAGCAGTTCTTC.

This clonotype was found a few times. The chain combines TRBV25-1 with TRBJ1-6, with D possibly TRBD1 on 5 matching bases. V gave up 6 bases and J gave up 7 bases, with 7 bases separating them. CDR1 MGHDK and CDR2 SYGVNS come from the germline V gene. The CDR3 totals 12 residues. This CDR3 is CASRGPNSPLHF. DNA of the CDR3: TGTGCCAGCAGGGGGCCAAATTCACCCCTCCACTTT. Variable domain in full (rest from reference TRBV25-1 and TRBJ1-6): EADIYQTPRYLVIGTGKKITLECSQTMGHDKMYWYQQDPGMELHLIHYSYGVNSTEKGDLSSESTVSRIRTEHFPLTLESARPSHTSQYLCASRGPNSPLHFGNGTRLTVT.

This clonotype came up many times. The chain uses TRBV30 and TRBJ2-5; perhaps D is TRBD1 or TRBD2 (5 bases each). The CDR3 length is 13 residues. Germline CDR1 GTSNPN, CDR2 SVGIG (reference sequence). The V end lost 3 bases, the J end lost 5 bases, and 13 bases lay between the germline ends. In DNA form, the CDR3 reads TGTGCCTGGAGCCTAGCAAGGGGTGAGACCCAGTACTTC. Translating it yields CAWSLARGETQYF. The complete variable domain, with remaining parts taken from reference TRBV30 and TRBJ2-5, reads SQTIHQWPATLVQPVGSPLSLECTVEGTSNPNLYWYRQAAGRGLQLLFYSVGIGQISSEVPQNLSASRPQDRQFILSSKKLLLSDSGFYLCAWSLARGETQYFGPGTRLLVL.

The rearrangement joins TRBV7-9 to TRBJ1-2; no clear D. The ends were cut back, 1 base at V and 8 bases at J, with 14 bases in the middle. The CDR3 is made up of 14 amino acids. From germline, CDR1 is SEHNR and CDR2 FQNEAQ (reference sequence). CDR3 nucleotides: TGTGCCAGCAGCTTAGTAGGTTCCTCGAGGGGCTACACCTTC. It encodes CASSLVGSSRGYTF.

The sample holds a few counts of this clonotype. Because the CDR3 is missing its conserved closing phenylalanine or tryptophan, this is likely a read error. The CDR3 sequence is CASSVSGQETQYV. CDR3 nucleotides: TGCGCCAGCAGCGTTAGCGGGCAAGAGACCCAGTACGTC. The chain uses TRBV5-1 and TRBJ2-5, with 7 bases that match TRBD2. The V and J ends lost 4 bases and 2 bases, in that order; junction bases with no gene match: 2. The CDR3 is 13 residues long. In germline, CDR1 is SGHRS, CDR2 YFSETQ.

In its sample, this clonotype was seen many times. V is TRBV29-1 and J is TRBJ1-2, with 8 positions matching TRBD1. Unmatched junction bases numbered 12, after V lost 6 bases and J lost 3 bases. The length of the CDR3 is 15 residues. Germline V gives CDR1 SQVTM, CDR2 ANQGSEA. CDR3 sequence (DNA): TGCAGCGTCGCACCGGACAGGGTTGAAGACTATGGCTACACCTTC. It codes for CSVAPDRVEDYGYTF.

This clonotype was detected only a few times. This rearrangement joins TRBV20-1 to TRBJ1-5; D gene uncertain. The V end was cut by 1 base, the J end by 7 bases, with 17 bases between. The CDR3 covers 15 residues. The germline V gene has CDR1 DFQATT and CDR2 SNEGSKA (reference sequence). CDR3 residues: CSARGGSTPGQPQHF. CDR3 coding DNA: TGCAGTGCTAGAGGTGGCAGCACCCCGGGACAGCCCCAGCATTTT.

The rearrangement joins TRBV15 to TRBJ1-5, with no clear D. Germline CDR1 and CDR2: LNHNV and YYDKDF (reference sequence). With 8 bases removed from V and 3 bases from J, the gap between germline ends came to 11 bases. The CDR3 spans 13 residues. CDR3 nucleotide sequence: TGTGCCACCTCCCTGCAGGCCAATCAGCCCCAGCATTTT. Amino acid sequence: CATSLQANQPQHF. The entire variable domain, with the rest obtained from reference TRBV15 and TRBJ1-5, is as follows: DAMVIQNPRYQVTQFGKPVTLSCSQTLNHNVMYWYQQKSSQAPKLLFHYYDKDFNNEADTPDNFQSRRPNTSFCFLDIRSPGLGDTAMYLCATSLQANQPQHFGDGTRLSIL.

This clonotype was counted between two and nine times. V is TRBV5-5 and J is TRBJ2-5; 11 bases fit TRBD2. Trimming removed 5 bases from V and 11 bases from J; junction bases left unmatched: 17. CDR3 size: 16 residues. Germline V CDR1 and CDR2: SGHKS, YYEKEE (reference sequence). This chain's CDR3 is CASSPNSGGAGNEQYF. In DNA form, the CDR3 reads TGTGCCAGCAGTCCTAATAGCGGGGGGGCTGGTAATGAGCAGTACTTC.

In its sample, this clonotype was seen many times. The chain carries TRBV20-1 and TRBJ1-4; 9 bases are shared with TRBD1. This CDR3 spans 13 amino acids. V lost 5 bases to trimming and J lost 8 bases; unmatched junction nucleotides: 6. Germline V gene lookup returns CDR1 DFQATT and CDR2 SNEGSKA (reference sequence). The CDR3 nucleotides are TGCAGTGCTTGGGACAGGGTAGGGGAAAAACTGTTTTTT. Translating it yields CSAWDRVGEKLFF.

This clonotype was counted many times. The genes are TRBV6-2 or TRBV6-3 and TRBJ1-2; D not certain. Germline assignment: CDR1 MNHEY and CDR2 SVGEGT. This CDR3 contains 14 residues. V lost 7 bases and J lost 4, with 16 bases in between. The CDR3 sequence: CASTPSRESYGYTF. The CDR3 DNA follows: TGTGCCAGCACCCCCAGTCGGGAAAGCTATGGCTACACCTTC.

This chain links TRBV5-1 with TRBJ1-1; possible D gene TRBD1, 5 bases. There are 14 residues in the CDR3. V lost 1 base and J 8 bases, leaving 15 bases between the germline ends. Germline assignment: CDR1 SGHRS and CDR2 YFSETQ. DNA of the CDR3: TGCGCCAGCAGCTTGTTAGGAGGGGCGGGGGAAGCTTTCTTT. Amino acid sequence: CASSLLGGAGEAFF. Looking up the rest from reference TRBV5-1 and TRBJ1-1 gives the full variable domain: KAGVTQTPRYLIKTRGQQVTLSCSPISGHRSVSWYQQTPGQGLQFLFEYFSETQRNKGNFPGRFSGRQFSNSRSEMNVSTLELGDSALYLCASSLLGGAGEAFFGQGTRLTVV.

This clonotype was seen repeatedly, ten times or more. V gene TRBV4-2 combines with J gene TRBJ2-1; TRBD2 matches 9 bases. CDR3 length: 15 amino acids. The V gene's germline CDR1 is LGHNA and CDR2 YNFKEQ. V gave up 2 bases and J gave up 2 bases; unmatched junction bases: 1. The CDR3 bases are TGTGCCAGCAGCCAATTAGCGGGGGCCTACAATGAGCAGTTCTTC. Translation: CASSQLAGAYNEQFF.

In this sample, this clonotype turned up many times. The chain uses TRBV25-1 and TRBJ2-7, with D unclear. This CDR3 has 12 residues. V was clipped by 4 bases and J by 2 bases, with 6 bases between them. The germline gives CDR1 MGHDK, CDR2 SYGVNS. In DNA form, the CDR3 reads TGTGCCAGCAGTGTATTCACCTACGAGCAGTACTTC. This encodes CASSVFTYEQYF.

The V call is TRBV7-2, the J call TRBJ2-1; TRBD2 is a possible D gene (6 bases). Trimming took 6 bases from V and 7 from J, leaving 19 bases between them. Germline V gene data show CDR1 as SGHTA and CDR2 as FQGNSA. The CDR3 length is 15 residues. CDR3 sequence: CASSWTNGGRNEQFF. The CDR3 DNA is TGTGCCAGCAGTTGGACTAACGGGGGAAGGAATGAGCAGTTCTTC.

About this clonotype itself: One base away lies a much larger clone, so this may be a sequencing read error. V and J are TRBV6-2 or TRBV6-3 and TRBJ2-1; TRBD2 matches 9 bases. Matching the DNA end better, TRBJ2-7 makes the J call doubtful. Germline V gene data show CDR1 as MNHEY and CDR2 as SVGEGT. This CDR3 is 16 amino acids long. The CDR3 loop reads CASSYQPLAGYNEQYF. The DNA for the CDR3 is TGTGCCAGCAGTTACCAGCCGCTAGCGGGGTACAATGAGCAGTACTTC.

This clonotype was found many times. The CDR3 sequence: CASSFSNQPQHF. CDR3 sequence (DNA): TGTGCCAGCAGTTTCAGCAATCAGCCCCAGCATTTT. The chain employs TRBV12-3 or TRBV12-4 and TRBJ1-5; D call uncertain. The ends were cut back, 3 bases at V and 1 base at J, with 1 base in the middle. CDR3 length equals 12 residues.

Comment on this clonotype: A much larger clone sits a single nucleotide away, making a read error possible. CDR3 sequence: CASSLLSSDNEQYF. CDR3 bases: TGTGCCAGCAGCTTACTTTCTAGTGACAATGAGCAGTACTTC. J is TRBJ2-5 and V is TRBV7-8; D is undetermined. The CDR3 extends over 14 amino acids. CDR1 is SGHVS, CDR2 FQNEAQ, per germline. Deletions cut 2 bases from V and 11 bases from J, with 18 bases between. The full variable domain, with the rest looked up from reference TRBV7-8 and TRBJ2-5, is GAGVSQSPRYKVAKRGQDVALRCDPISGHVSLFWYQQALGQGPEFLTYFQNEAQLDKSGLPSDRFFAERPEGSVSTLKIQRTQQEDSAVYLCASSLLSSDNEQYFGPGTRLLVL.

With respect to this clonotype: With a much larger clone just one base away, this may be a read error. V usage is TRBV4-3 and J usage is TRBJ2-7, with D possibly called TRBD1 or TRBD2 (5 bases each). The V and J ends lost 3 bases and 7 bases respectively, with 13 bases between them. CDR3 length equals 13 residues. Germline loops: CDR1 LGHNA, CDR2 YSLEER. The CDR3 DNA follows: TGCGCCAGCAGCCACGAGTGGGGGAATGAGCAGTACTTC. The encoded protein is CASSHEWGNEQYF.